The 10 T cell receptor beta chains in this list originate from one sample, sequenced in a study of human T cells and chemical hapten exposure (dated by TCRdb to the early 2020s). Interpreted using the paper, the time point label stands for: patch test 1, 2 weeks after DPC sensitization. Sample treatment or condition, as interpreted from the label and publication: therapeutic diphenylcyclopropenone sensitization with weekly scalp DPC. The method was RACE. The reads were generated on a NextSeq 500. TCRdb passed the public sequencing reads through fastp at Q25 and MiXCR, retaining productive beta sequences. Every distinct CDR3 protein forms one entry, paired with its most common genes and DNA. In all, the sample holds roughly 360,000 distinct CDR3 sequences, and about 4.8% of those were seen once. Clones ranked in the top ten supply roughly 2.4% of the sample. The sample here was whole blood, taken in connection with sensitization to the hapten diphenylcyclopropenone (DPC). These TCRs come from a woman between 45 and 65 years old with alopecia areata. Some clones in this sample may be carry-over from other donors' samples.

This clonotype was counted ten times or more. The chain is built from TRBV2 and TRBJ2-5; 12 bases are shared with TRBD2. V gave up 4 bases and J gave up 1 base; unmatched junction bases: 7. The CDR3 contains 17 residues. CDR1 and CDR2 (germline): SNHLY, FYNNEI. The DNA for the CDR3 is TGTGCCAGCAGTGGTAGACTAGCGGGGGTCCTCCAAGAGACCCAGTACTTC. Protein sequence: CASSGRLAGVLQETQYF.

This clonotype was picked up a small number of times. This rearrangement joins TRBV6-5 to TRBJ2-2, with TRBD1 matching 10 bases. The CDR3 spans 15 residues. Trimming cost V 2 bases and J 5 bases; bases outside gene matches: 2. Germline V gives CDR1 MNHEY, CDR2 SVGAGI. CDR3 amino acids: CASSYGGQGTGELFF. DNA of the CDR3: TGTGCCAGCAGTTACGGGGGACAGGGGACCGGGGAGCTGTTTTTT.

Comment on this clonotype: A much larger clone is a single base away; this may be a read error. This CDR3 reads CNALQGYEQYF. As DNA, the CDR3 is TGCAATGCTTTACAGGGCTACGAGCAGTACTTC. The V and J genes are TRBV20-1 and TRBJ2-7, with D perhaps matching TRBD1 (6 bases). The CDR3 is made up of 11 amino acids. Germline values: CDR1 DFQATT, CDR2 SNEGSKA (reference sequence).

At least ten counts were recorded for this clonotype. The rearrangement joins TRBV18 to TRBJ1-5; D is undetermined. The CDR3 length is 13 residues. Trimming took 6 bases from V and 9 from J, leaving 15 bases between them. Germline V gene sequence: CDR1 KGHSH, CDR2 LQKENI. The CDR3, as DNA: TGTGCCAGCTCCCCGGACGGTGGTGGGCCCCAGCATTTT. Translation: CASSPDGGGPQHF.

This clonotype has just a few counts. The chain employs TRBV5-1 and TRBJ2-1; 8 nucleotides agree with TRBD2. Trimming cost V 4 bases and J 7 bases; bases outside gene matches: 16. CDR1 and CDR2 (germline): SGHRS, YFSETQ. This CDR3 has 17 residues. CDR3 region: CASSQTGSGAPSNEQFF. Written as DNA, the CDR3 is TGCGCCAGCAGCCAAACTGGTAGCGGGGCTCCTTCTAATGAGCAGTTCTTC.

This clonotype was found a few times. CDR3 region: CSAQTSGSSYEQYF. CDR3 bases: TGCAGTGCGCAGACTAGCGGAAGCTCCTACGAGCAGTACTTC. The chain has TRBV20-1 and TRBJ2-7, with 9 bases that match TRBD2. Germline V gene lookup returns CDR1 DFQATT and CDR2 SNEGSKA (reference sequence). Trimming took 6 bases from V and 0 from J; bases not matched to a gene: 6. CDR3 length: 14 amino acids.

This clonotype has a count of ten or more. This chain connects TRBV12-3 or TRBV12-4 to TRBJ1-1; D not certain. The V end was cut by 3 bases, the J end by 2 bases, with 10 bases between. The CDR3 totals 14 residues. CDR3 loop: CASSFTVRNTEAFF. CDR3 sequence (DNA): TGTGCCAGCAGTTTTACGGTCAGAAACACTGAAGCTTTCTTT.

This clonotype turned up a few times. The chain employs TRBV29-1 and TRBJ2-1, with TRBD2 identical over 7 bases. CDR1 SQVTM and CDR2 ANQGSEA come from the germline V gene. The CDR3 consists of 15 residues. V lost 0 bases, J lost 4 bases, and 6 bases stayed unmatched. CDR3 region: CSVEDPSGYYNEQFF. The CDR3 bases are TGCAGCGTTGAAGATCCTAGCGGCTATTACAATGAGCAGTTCTTC.

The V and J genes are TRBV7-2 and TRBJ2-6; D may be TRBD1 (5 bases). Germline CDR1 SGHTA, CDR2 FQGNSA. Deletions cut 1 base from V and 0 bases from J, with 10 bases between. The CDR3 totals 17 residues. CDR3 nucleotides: TGTGCCAGCAGCTTAGGGACAAGGGGCTCTGGGGCCAACGTCCTGACTTTC. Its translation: CASSLGTRGSGANVLTF.

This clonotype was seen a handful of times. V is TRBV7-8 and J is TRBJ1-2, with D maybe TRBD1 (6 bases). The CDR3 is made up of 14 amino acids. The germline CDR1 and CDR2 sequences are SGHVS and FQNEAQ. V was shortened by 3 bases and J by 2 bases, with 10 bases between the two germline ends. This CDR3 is CASSFLTGNYGYTF. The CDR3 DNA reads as TGTGCCAGCAGCTTTCTGACAGGCAACTATGGCTACACCTTC.